This TCR beta chain was recorded in a study of neurological immune-mediated disorders. Study conclusions and caveats: HTLV-1-associated myelopathy displayed the greatest TCR clonal expansion, and multiple sclerosis exhibited the smallest, lower than that of healthy controls. None of the CDR3 amino acid sequences of expanded clones were shared across subjects, and this suggested private repertoires in all groups.

5'RACE with 10-nucleotide random UMIs produced the cDNA. From 15-18 subjects, each sequencing run yielded over 160 million TCR-beta sequences. TCRdb called the 5' RACE reads again in MiXCR, with one record for every CDR3 protein. The table lists roughly 34,000 distinct CDR3 sequences, more than 10% of them singletons. This clonotype was observed many times. The antigen remains unidentified. Time point indicated: longitudinal time-point 2. The specimen sequenced was PBMCs. The sequence came from a woman in her thirties or forties in good health.

CDR3 sequence reads: CASSPPGTTGELFF. The CDR3 nucleotides are TGTGCCAGCAGTCCGCCGGGGACCACCGGGGAGCTGTTTTTT. The chain uses TRBV12-3 or TRBV12-4 and TRBJ2-2; TRBD1 or TRBD2 may be the D gene (5 bases each). The ends were cut back, 5 bases at V and 4 bases at J, with 11 bases in the middle. The CDR3 covers 14 residues.